The present T cell receptor (beta chain) was sequenced within a study of blood T cell repertoires in COVID-19. Method: immunoSEQ multiplex PCR; TCRdb's copy keeps in-frame clones and lacks some. This repertoire shows around 200,000 clones, around 79% found once; its top ten account for 9.5% to 15%. CDR1 SGDLS and CDR2 YYNGEE come from the germline V gene. The length of the CDR3 is 14 residues. V lost 2 bases and J lost 5, with 10 bases in between. This receptor was obtained from a woman in her 50s with acute or convalescent COVID-19. The chain couples TRBV9 to TRBJ2-2; possibly TRBD2 for D (6 bases). Sequences were obtained from peripheral blood. The CDR3 nucleotides are TGTGCCAGCAGCGTTGAGGGACTGACCGGGGAGCTGTTTTTT. It is translated as CASSVEGLTGELFF.